Presented here are 22 T cell receptor beta chains from one specimen sequenced in a study of shared clonotypes between healthy human individuals. Some clones are missing from TCRdb's copy, which holds only in-frame ones; the method was immunoSEQ multiplex PCR. The data contain about 1 million clones, about 75% of them singletons. The sample was memory CD4+ T cells sorted from blood. Sample subset: CD45RA-negative fraction. These receptors were obtained from a man aged 18 to 30 in good health.

The chain carries TRBV20-1 and TRBJ2-5; D call uncertain. Deletions cut 5 bases from V and 9 bases from J, with 10 bases between. The CDR3 covers 10 residues. Germline V gives CDR1 DFQATT, CDR2 SNEGSKA (reference sequence). In DNA, the CDR3 is TGCAGTGCTTCCCCCTCAGCCCAGTACTTC. Protein product: CSASPSAQYF.

V usage is TRBV6-5 and J usage is TRBJ2-5, with 12 nucleotides matching TRBD2. With the DNA end fitting TRBJ2-7 better, the J assignment may be wrong. CDR3 size: 14 residues. Per the germline V gene, CDR1 is MNHEY and CDR2 is SVGAGI. CDR3 sequence (DNA): TGTGCCAGTCGTCGACTAGCGGGAGCCTACGAGCAGTACTTC. This translates into CASRRLAGAYEQYF.

This sequence joins TRBV29-1 and TRBJ1-2; tentatively, D is TRBD1 (6 bases). The length of the CDR3 is 11 residues. Between the trimmed V and J ends, which lost 3 bases and 8 bases, there was a span of 10 bases. The germline CDR1 and CDR2 sequences are SQVTM and ANQGSEA. The CDR3 here is CSVEGAGGYTF. The CDR3 nucleotides read TGCAGCGTTGAGGGGGCTGGAGGCTACACCTTC.

The table lists this clone with a count of one. This chain joins TRBV6-6 and TRBJ1-1; 8 nucleotides match TRBD1. From germline, CDR1 is MNHNY and CDR2 SVGAGI (reference sequence). The CDR3 extends over 14 amino acids. V was pared by 2 bases and J by 4 bases, with 3 bases of the junction left unmatched. The CDR3 spells CASSYAGGITEAFF. In DNA form, the CDR3 reads TGTGCCAGCAGTTACGCAGGGGGCATCACTGAAGCTTTCTTT.

The table lists this clone with many counts. The rearrangement joins TRBV27 to TRBJ2-7, with D uncertain. The germline CDR1 and CDR2 sequences are MNHEY and SMNVEV (reference sequence). There are 15 residues in the CDR3. V lost 6 bases to trimming and J lost 6 bases, with 21 bases between them. CDR3 residues: CASRVGYQPSGEQYF. CDR3 DNA: TGTGCCAGCAGGGTTGGGTACCAGCCTTCAGGCGAGCAGTACTTC.

The chain recombines TRBV27 with TRBJ1-5; 8 bases fit TRBD1. The CDR3 consists of 14 residues. Germline V gives CDR1 MNHEY, CDR2 SMNVEV (reference sequence). V lost 5 bases, J lost 5 bases, and 5 bases stayed unmatched. The CDR3 nucleotides are TGTGCCAGCAGTCCAGGACAGGGCCATCAGCCCCAGCATTTT. Amino acid sequence: CASSPGQGHQPQHF.

In DNA, the CDR3 is TGTGCCAGCAGCGCCTCCGGGACTAGCCAAGAGACCCAGTACTTC. It translates to CASSASGTSQETQYF. The V call is TRBV9, the J call TRBJ2-5, with TRBD2 matching over 8 bases. Per the germline V gene, CDR1 is SGDLS and CDR2 is YYNGEE. V dropped 3 bases and J dropped 1; count of bases not matched to a gene: 5. This CDR3 region has 15 residues.

This clone appeared a single time. This rearrangement joins TRBV5-1 to TRBJ2-7; maybe TRBD1 (6 bases). CDR3 length equals 14 residues. V lost 1 base to trimming and J lost 4 bases, with 12 bases between them. Germline-derived CDR1 and CDR2 are SGHRS and YFSETQ. The CDR3 DNA sequence: TGCGCCAGCAGCTTGCTGGGACAACAATACGAGCAGTACTTC. Protein product: CASSLLGQQYEQYF.

For the CDR3, the DNA is TGTGCCAGCAGCCGAATCGAATGGACAGGAGCAGTCGGTCAGCCCCAGCATTTT. Its protein is CASSRIEWTGAVGQPQHF. This rearrangement joins TRBV7-9 to TRBJ1-5; 7 bases are shared with TRBD1. Germline V gene lookup returns CDR1 SEHNR and CDR2 FQNEAQ (reference sequence). The V gene end was trimmed by 5 bases and the J gene end by 6 bases; junction bases not matched to a gene: 19. The CDR3 is 18 amino acids.

This chain links TRBV28 with TRBJ2-5; 9 bases fit TRBD1. CDR3 length equals 16 residues. Germline-derived CDR1 and CDR2 are MDHEN and SYDVKM. V gave up 5 bases and J gave up 4 bases; unmatched junction bases: 11. The CDR3 region is CASSETGTGKRETQYF. In DNA, the CDR3 is TGTGCCAGCAGTGAAACCGGGACAGGGAAACGAGAGACCCAGTACTTC.

The chain carries TRBV10-3 and TRBJ2-6; no clear D gene. CDR3 length: 17 amino acids. The V and J ends lost 1 base and 0 bases respectively, with 10 bases between them. Germline CDR1 reads ENHRY; CDR2 reads SYGVKD. The CDR3 protein is CAISELKTTSGANVLTF. The CDR3 nucleotides read TGTGCCATCAGTGAGTTGAAGACCACCTCTGGGGCCAACGTCCTGACTTTC.

The chain carries TRBV6-5 and TRBJ1-5, with 7 bases fitting TRBD1. The junction had 1 base not matched to a gene; V was cut back by 2 bases and J by 6 bases. Germline lookup yields CDR1 MNHEY and CDR2 SVGAGI. The CDR3 contains 13 residues. In DNA form, the CDR3 reads TGTGCCAGCAGTTACGACAGGGTTCAGCCCCAGCATTTT. Translated, it gives CASSYDRVQPQHF.

The genes are TRBV11-2 and TRBJ2-3; a weak D match, TRBD1 (6 bases). Looked up from germline, CDR1 is SGHAT and CDR2 is FQNNGV. The CDR3 runs 16 residues. The V and J ends lost 6 bases and 2 bases respectively, with 18 bases between them. The CDR3 bases are TGTGCCAGCAGATCCGTAAAAAGGGGGATCACAGATACGCAGTATTTT. Residues: CASRSVKRGITDTQYF.

V is TRBV11-2 and J is TRBJ2-1; TRBD2 agrees at 15 bases. V shed 4 bases and J 9 bases; nucleotides not matched to a gene: 10. CDR1 and CDR2 (germline): SGHAT, FQNNGV. The CDR3 covers 17 residues. In nucleotides, the CDR3 is TGTGCCAGCAGCTCTCGGACTAGCGGGGGGGCGGTAAGTGAGCAGTTCTTC. Translating it yields CASSSRTSGGAVSEQFF. Drawing the rest from reference TRBV11-2 and TRBJ2-1, the complete variable domain is EAGVAQSPRYKIIEKRQSVAFWCNPISGHATLYWYQQILGQGPKLLIQFQNNGVVDDSQLPKDRFSAERLKGVDSTLKIQPAKLEDSAVYLCASSSRTSGGAVSEQFFGPGTRLTVL.

The rearrangement joins TRBV7-2 to TRBJ1-6; unclear D gene. CDR3 length equals 15 residues. Trimming stripped 5 bases from V and 5 bases from J, with 13 bases between. Germline CDR1 and CDR2: SGHTA and FQGNSA. Here the CDR3 reads CASSRDYDHNSPLHF. The DNA for the CDR3 is TGTGCCAGCAGCCGAGACTACGACCATAATTCACCCCTCCACTTT.

In this sample, this clone turned up a few times. The chain couples TRBV28 to TRBJ1-6; tentative D call: TRBD1 (6 bases). The CDR3 contains 13 residues. CDR1 is MDHEN and CDR2 is SYDVKM in the germline V gene. Trimming removed 5 bases from V and 12 bases from J, with 14 bases in between. DNA for the CDR3: TGTGCCAGCAGTCTCCGGGACAAGCTACCCCTCCACTTT. This gives the protein CASSLRDKLPLHF.

This chain links TRBV6-5 with TRBJ1-1, with D unclear. The length of the CDR3 is 12 residues. V lost 2 bases and J 5 bases, leaving 6 bases between the germline ends. From germline, CDR1 is MNHEY and CDR2 SVGAGI. The CDR3 reads CASSYLGTEAFF. The CDR3 DNA reads TGTGCCAGCAGTTACCTCGGAACTGAAGCTTTCTTT.

The chain employs TRBV6-1 and TRBJ2-7; possibly TRBD2 for D (6 bases). The CDR3 sequence is 14 residues long. V lost 2 bases and J 6 bases, leaving 14 bases between the germline ends. Germline V gene lookup returns CDR1 MNHNS and CDR2 SASEGT. The CDR3 spells CASSETGGVGEQYF. The CDR3 nucleotides are TGTGCCAGCAGTGAAACCGGCGGGGTGGGCGAGCAGTACTTC.

This clone came up many times. V and J are TRBV4-3 and TRBJ1-5; D possibly corresponds to TRBD1 (6 bases). The CDR3 totals 15 residues. Germline-derived CDR1 and CDR2 are LGHNA and YSLEER. Trimming took 0 bases from V and 8 from J, leaving 14 bases between them. The CDR3 DNA reads TGCGCCAGCAGCCAAGATTGGGGGGGCAGGGAGCCCCAGCATTTT. Encoded protein: CASSQDWGGREPQHF.

For this clone: The same CDR3 arises from other DNA sequences in this sample as well. CDR3 in amino acids: CASSPRQASSYEQYF. The CDR3 DNA reads as TGCGCCAGCAGCCCAAGACAGGCGAGCTCCTACGAGCAGTACTTC. This chain uses TRBV5-1 with TRBJ2-7; D is perhaps TRBD1 (6 bases). Germline CDR1 and CDR2: SGHRS and YFSETQ. The germline V and J ends were trimmed by 4 bases and 0 bases, with 14 bases remaining between them. The length of the CDR3 is 15 residues.

This chain links TRBV14 with TRBJ2-5; the D call may be TRBD1 or TRBD2 (5 bases each). Trimming removed 1 base at V and 10 bases at J, with 7 bases between. Germline V lookup: CDR1 SGHDN, CDR2 FVKESK. The CDR3 is 11 residues long. CDR3 residues: CASSQAGSQYF. CDR3 DNA: TGTGCCAGCAGCCAAGCAGGGAGCCAGTACTTC.

The genes are TRBV19 and TRBJ2-1; D gene unclear. CDR1 is LNHDA and CDR2 is SQIVND in the germline V gene (reference sequence). The CDR3 consists of 10 residues. The germline V and J ends were trimmed by 7 bases and 15 bases, with 13 bases remaining between them. CDR3 bases: TGTGCCAGTACTAGTTCGTCTAGGTTCTTC. It encodes CASTSSSRFF.